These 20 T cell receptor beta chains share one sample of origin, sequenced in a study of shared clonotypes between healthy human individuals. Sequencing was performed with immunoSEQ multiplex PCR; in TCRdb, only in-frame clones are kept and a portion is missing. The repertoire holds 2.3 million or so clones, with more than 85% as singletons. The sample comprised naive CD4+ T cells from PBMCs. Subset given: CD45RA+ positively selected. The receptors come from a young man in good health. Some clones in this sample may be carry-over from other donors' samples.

The CDR3 protein is CASRTGPGYGYTF. Written as DNA, the CDR3 is TGTGCCAGCAGGACAGGCCCCGGCTATGGCTACACCTTC. The V call is TRBV6-4, the J call TRBJ1-2, with a possible D match to TRBD1 (6 bases). V gave up 6 bases and J gave up 4 bases, with 12 bases separating them. CDR1 and CDR2 from the germline V gene are MRHNA and SNTAGT. This CDR3 has 13 residues.

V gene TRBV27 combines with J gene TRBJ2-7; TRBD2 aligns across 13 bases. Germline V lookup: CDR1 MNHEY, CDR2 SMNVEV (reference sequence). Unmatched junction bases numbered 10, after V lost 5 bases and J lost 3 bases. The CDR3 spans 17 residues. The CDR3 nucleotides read TGTGCCAGCAGTCTTACCTGGACTAGCGGGAGAAACTACGAGCAGTACTTC. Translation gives CASSLTWTSGRNYEQYF.

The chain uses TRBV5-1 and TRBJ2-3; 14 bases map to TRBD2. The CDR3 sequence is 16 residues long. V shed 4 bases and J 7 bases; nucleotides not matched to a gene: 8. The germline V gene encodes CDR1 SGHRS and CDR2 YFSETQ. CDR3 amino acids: CASSPIWTSGRNTQYF. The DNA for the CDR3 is TGCGCCAGCAGCCCCATCTGGACTAGCGGGAGGAATACGCAGTATTTT.

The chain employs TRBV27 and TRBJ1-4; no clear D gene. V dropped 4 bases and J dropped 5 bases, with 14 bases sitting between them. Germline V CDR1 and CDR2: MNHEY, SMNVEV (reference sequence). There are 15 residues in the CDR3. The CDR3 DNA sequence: TGTGCCAGCAGTTGGGTCAGCTCTAGGAATGAAAAACTGTTTTTT. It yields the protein CASSWVSSRNEKLFF. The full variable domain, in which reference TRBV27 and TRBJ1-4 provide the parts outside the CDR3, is EAQVTQNPRYLITVTGKKLTVTCSQNMNHEYMSWYRQDPGLGLRQIYYSMNVEVTDKGDVPEGYKVSRKEKRNFPLILESPSPNQTSLYFCASSWVSSRNEKLFFGSGTQLSVL.

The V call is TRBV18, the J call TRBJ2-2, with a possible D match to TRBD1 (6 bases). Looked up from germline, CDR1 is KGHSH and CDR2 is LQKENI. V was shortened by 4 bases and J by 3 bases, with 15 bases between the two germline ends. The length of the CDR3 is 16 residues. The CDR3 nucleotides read TGTGCCAGCTCACACCCTTTACAGGGTTACACCGGGGAGCTGTTTTTT. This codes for CASSHPLQGYTGELFF.

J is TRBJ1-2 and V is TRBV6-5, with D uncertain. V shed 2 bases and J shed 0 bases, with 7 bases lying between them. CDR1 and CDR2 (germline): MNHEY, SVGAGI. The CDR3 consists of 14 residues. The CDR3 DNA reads TGTGCCAGCAGTTACGGACGGTCTAACTATGGCTACACCTTC. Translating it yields CASSYGRSNYGYTF.

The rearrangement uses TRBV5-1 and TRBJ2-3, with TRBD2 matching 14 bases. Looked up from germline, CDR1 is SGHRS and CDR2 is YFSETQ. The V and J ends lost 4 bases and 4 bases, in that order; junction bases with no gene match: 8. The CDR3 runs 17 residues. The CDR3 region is CASSRGTSGSESDTQYF. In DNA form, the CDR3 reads TGCGCCAGCAGCAGGGGGACTAGCGGGAGCGAGTCAGATACGCAGTATTTT.

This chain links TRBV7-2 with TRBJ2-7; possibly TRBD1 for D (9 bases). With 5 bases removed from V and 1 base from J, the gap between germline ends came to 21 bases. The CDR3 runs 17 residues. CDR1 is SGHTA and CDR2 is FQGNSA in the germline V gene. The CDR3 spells CASSRQGGSGRSYEQYF. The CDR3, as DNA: TGTGCCAGCAGCCGACAGGGGGGCAGCGGGAGATCCTACGAGCAGTACTTC.

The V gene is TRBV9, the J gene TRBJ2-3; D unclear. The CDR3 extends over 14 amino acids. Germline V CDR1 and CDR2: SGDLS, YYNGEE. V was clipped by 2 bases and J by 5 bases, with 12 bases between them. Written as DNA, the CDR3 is TGTGCCAGCAGCGTTTCTGGGCCAGGAGATACGCAGTATTTT. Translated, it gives CASSVSGPGDTQYF.

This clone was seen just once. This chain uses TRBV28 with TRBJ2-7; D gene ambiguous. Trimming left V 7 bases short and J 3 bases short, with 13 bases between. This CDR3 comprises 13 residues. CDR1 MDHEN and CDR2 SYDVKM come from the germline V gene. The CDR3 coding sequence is TGTGCCAGCACCGGGCCCACGGGCTACGAGCAGTACTTC. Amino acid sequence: CASTGPTGYEQYF.

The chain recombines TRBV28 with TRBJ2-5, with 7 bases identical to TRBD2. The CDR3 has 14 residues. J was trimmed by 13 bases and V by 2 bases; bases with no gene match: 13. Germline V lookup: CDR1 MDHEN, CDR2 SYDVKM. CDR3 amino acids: CASSLEWTAGVGYF. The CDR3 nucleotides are TGTGCCAGCAGTTTAGAGTGGACCGCGGGAGTTGGGTACTTC.

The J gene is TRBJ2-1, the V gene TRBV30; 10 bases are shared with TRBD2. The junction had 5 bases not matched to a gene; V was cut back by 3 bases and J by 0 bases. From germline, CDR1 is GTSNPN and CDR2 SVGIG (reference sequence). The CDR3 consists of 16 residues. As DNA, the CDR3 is TGTGCCTGGAGGATGACTAGCGGGCACTCCTACAATGAGCAGTTCTTC. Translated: CAWRMTSGHSYNEQFF.

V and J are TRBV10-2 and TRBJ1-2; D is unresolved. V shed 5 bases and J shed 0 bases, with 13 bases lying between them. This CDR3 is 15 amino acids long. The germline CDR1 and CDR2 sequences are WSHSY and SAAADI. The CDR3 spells CASSPTDVTNYGYTF. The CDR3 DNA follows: TGCGCCAGCAGTCCAACAGACGTAACTAACTATGGCTACACCTTC.

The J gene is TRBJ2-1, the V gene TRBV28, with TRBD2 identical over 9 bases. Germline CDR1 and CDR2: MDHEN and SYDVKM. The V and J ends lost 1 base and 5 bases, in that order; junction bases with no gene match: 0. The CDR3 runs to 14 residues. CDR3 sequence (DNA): TGTGCCAGCAGTTTATCTAGCGGGAACAATGAGCAGTTCTTC. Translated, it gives CASSLSSGNNEQFF.

The CDR3 nucleotides are TGTGCCAGCTCACCACCAGACAGGGGCCCCTACAATGAGCAGTTCTTC. Its translation: CASSPPDRGPYNEQFF. This chain joins TRBV18 and TRBJ2-1, with 8 bases lining up with TRBD1. From germline, CDR1 is KGHSH and CDR2 LQKENI. The CDR3 length is 16 residues. With 0 bases clipped from V and 2 bases from J, the junction kept 3 bases outside the gene matches.

CDR3 region: CASSSFHEQYF. The CDR3 DNA reads as TGTGCCAGCAGCTCCTTCCACGAGCAGTACTTC. The genes are TRBV6-5 and TRBJ2-7, with D uncertain. The germline CDR1 and CDR2 sequences are MNHEY and SVGAGI. Trimming took off 6 bases at V and 5 bases at J, with 8 bases between the two ends. There are 11 residues in the CDR3.

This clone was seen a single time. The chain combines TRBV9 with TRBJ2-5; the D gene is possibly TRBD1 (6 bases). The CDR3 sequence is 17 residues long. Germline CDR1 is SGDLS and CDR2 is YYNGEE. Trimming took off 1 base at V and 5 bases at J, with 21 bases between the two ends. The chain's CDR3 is CASSVSPTAGVGETQYF. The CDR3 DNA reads TGTGCCAGCAGCGTAAGCCCTACGGCAGGGGTGGGCGAGACCCAGTACTTC.

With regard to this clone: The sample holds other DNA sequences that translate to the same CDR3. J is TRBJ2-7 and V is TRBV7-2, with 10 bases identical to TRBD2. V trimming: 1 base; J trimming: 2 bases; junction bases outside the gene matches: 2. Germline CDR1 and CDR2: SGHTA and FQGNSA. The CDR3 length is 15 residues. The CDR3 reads CASSLGTSGPYEQYF. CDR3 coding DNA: TGTGCCAGCAGCTTAGGGACTAGCGGTCCCTACGAGCAGTACTTC.

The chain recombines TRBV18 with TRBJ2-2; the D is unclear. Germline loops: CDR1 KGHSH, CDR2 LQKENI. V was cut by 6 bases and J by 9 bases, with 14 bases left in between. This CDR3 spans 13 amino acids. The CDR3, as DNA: TGTGCCAGCTCGGTCGCGACTCGGAGGGAGCTGTTTTTT. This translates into CASSVATRRELFF.

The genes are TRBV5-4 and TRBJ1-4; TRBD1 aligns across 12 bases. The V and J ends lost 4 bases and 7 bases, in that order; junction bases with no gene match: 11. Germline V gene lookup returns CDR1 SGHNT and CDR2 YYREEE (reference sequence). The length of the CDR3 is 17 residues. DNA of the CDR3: TGTGCCAGCAGCCCGAAAGGGGGACAGGGGGCGCTTGAAAAACTGTTTTTT. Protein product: CASSPKGGQGALEKLFF.